This TCR beta chain was observed in a study of blood T cell repertoires in COVID-19. Across the study: Both acute and convalescent COVID-19 samples were obtained from the United States, Italy and Spain.

In the original workflow: How many nucleated cells were present was estimated from reference gene primer amplification. The assay was immunoSEQ multiplex PCR, and TCRdb's table has in-frame clones only and misses some. V and J calls and clone size are given by that table; D and trimming were obtained from the DNA. The sample includes approximately 310,000 clones, about 85% seen only once; the top ten take 1.5% to 2%. Participant age was about 18 to 89 years, and participants resided in fewer than 25 US areas. Assignments of participants to cohorts depended upon their own reported clinical history. The table lists this clone with a count of one. One end of the junction fails to match germline, which may point to a read error. The TCR originated in a woman aged 30 to 39 who had been exposed to COVID-19. Sequenced sample: PBMCs or T cells enriched from blood (not recorded which).

This CDR3 is CAVSRQDGNTIYF. In DNA form, the CDR3 reads TGTGCCGTCAGTAGACAGGACGGAAACACCATATATTTT. The chain has TRBV10-3 and TRBJ1-3, with a possible D match to TRBD1 (6 bases). This CDR3 comprises 13 residues. Germline V gives CDR1 ENHRY, CDR2 SYGVKD.